The source of this TCR beta chain is a study of response to subunit inactivated influenza vaccine. Whole-study results and caveats: The authors proposed limited new T cell recruitment per seasonal influenza vaccination.

About this clonotype: Its antigen is not identified.

Germline values: CDR1 MRHNA, CDR2 SNTAGT. Trimming took off 2 bases at V and 6 bases at J, with 9 bases between the two ends. This CDR3 comprises 13 residues. Each CDR3 protein gets one entry after TCRdb re-called the RT-PCR reads with MiXCR. The table lists around 760,000 distinct CDR3 sequences, about 14% of them singletons. The clonotype was recovered from a man in his fifties who received an inactivated influenza vaccine. This chain joins TRBV6-4 and TRBJ2-3; D may be TRBD2 (5 bases). Sequencing was performed on PBMCs from blood, taken approximately 15 days before vaccination. The CDR3 bases are TGTGCCAGCAGTGACCGTCCGGGGGATACGCAGTATTTT. Encoded protein: CASSDRPGDTQYF.